This TCR beta chain stems from a study of technical replicates of blood from several donors. Germline assignment: CDR1 SGHVS and CDR2 FNYEAQ. The CDR3 contains 15 residues. J lost 5 bases, V lost 6 bases, and 7 bases had no gene match. Assay used: immunoSEQ multiplex PCR; TCRdb lists only in-frame clones, some missing. The repertoire consists of 90,000 to 100,000 clones, with approximately 95% occurring once and the leading ten covering approximately 0.33%. Material: T cells isolated from PBMCs. The origin of this receptor is a human donor in good health. The chain is built from TRBV7-6 and TRBJ2-1; TRBD2 matches 10 bases. CDR3 nucleotide sequence: TGTGCCAGCAGACCTCCTAGCGGGAGAAACAATGAGCAGTTCTTC. Amino acid sequence: CASRPPSGRNNEQFF. Full variable domain (outside the CDR3, taken from reference TRBV7-6 and TRBJ2-1): GAGVSQSPRYKVTKRGQDVALRCDPISGHVSLYWYRQALGQGPEFLTYFNYEAQQDKSGLPNDRFSAERPEGSISTLTIQRTEQRDSAMYRCASRPPSGRNNEQFFGPGTRLTVL.